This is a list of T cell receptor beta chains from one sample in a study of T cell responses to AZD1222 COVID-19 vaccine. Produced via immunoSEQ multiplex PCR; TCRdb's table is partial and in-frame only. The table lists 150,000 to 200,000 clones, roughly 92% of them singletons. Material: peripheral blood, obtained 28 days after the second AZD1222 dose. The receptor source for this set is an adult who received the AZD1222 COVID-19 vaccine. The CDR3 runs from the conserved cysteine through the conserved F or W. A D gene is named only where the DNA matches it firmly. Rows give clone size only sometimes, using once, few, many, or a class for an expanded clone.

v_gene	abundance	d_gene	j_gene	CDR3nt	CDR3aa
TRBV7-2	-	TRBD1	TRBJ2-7	TGTGCCAGCAGATCAGGGGGCGGTTCCTACGAGCAGTACTTC	CASRSGGGSYEQYF
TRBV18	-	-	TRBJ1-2	TGTGCCAGCTCACCGAAACAGGGAGATGGCTACACCTTC	CASSPKQGDGYTF
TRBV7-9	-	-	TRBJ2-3	TGTGCCAGCAGCTTAGGCCATACAGATACGCAGTATTTT	CASSLGHTDTQYF
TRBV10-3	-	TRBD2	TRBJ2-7	TGTGCCATCAGTGAGAGGGGACTAGGAAGCGAGCAGTACTTC	CAISERGLGSEQYF
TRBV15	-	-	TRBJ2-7	TGTGCCACCAGCAGAAAGGACAGCGAAGAGCAGTACTTC	CATSRKDSEEQYF
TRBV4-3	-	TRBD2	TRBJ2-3	TGCGCCAGCAGCCAAGATGACCGGGAGGGCCCTCGGAGCACAGATACGCAGTATTTT	CASSQDDREGPRSTDTQYF
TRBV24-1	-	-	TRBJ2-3	TGTGCCACCAGTGACCCCGGACAGAACACAGATACGCAGTATTTT	CATSDPGQNTDTQYF
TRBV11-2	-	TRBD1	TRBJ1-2	TGTGCCAGCAGCTTAGGGGGACAGGGCTATGGCTACACCTTC	CASSLGGQGYGYTF
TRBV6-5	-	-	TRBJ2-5	TGTGCCAGCAGTTTGAGCGTCCTCCGGGGGGAGACCCAGTACTTC	CASSLSVLRGETQYF
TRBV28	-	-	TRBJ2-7	TGTGCCACCTCACATAGCAGCCCCGACGAGCAGTACTTC	CATSHSSPDEQYF
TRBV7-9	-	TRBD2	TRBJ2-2	TGTGCCAGCAGCTTTTGGGGCGGGAGGGCCTCCGGGGAGCTGTTTTTT	CASSFWGGRASGELFF
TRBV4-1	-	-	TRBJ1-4	TGCGCCAGCAGCCAAGATCCCCCAGGTGTAAGCGAAAAACTGTTTTTT	CASSQDPPGVSEKLFF
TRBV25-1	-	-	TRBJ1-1	TGTGCCAGCAGCCCCTTTCGGAACACTGAAGCTTTCTTT	CASSPFRNTEAFF
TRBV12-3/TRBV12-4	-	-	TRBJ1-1	TGTGCCAGCAGTTTACAGGTGTACACTGAAGCTTTCTTT	CASSLQVYTEAFF
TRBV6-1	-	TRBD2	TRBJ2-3	TGTGCCAGCAGTGAAACTAGCGCTAGCACAGATACGCAGTATTTT	CASSETSASTDTQYF
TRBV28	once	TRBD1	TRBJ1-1	TGTGCAACAGGGGCATTGAACACTGAAGCTTTCTTT	CATGALNTEAFF
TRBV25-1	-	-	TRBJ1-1	TGTGCCAGCAGTAGCGGTAGATTCGGGGAGGGGACTGAAGCTTTCTTT	CASSSGRFGEGTEAFF
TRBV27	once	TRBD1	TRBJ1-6	TGTGCCAGCAGCACGATCGGACAGGGGTTGTATTCACCCCTCCACTTT	CASSTIGQGLYSPLHF
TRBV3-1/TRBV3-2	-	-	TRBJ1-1	TGTGCCAGCAGCCCCGGAGGGATGTGGGCTTTCTTT	CASSPGGMWAFF
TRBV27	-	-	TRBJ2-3	TGTGCCAGCAACCCCCTGGGTAGCACAGATACGCAGTATTTT	CASNPLGSTDTQYF
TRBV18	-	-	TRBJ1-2	TGTGCCAGCTCACAGGGATTATCTAACTATGGCTACACCTTC	CASSQGLSNYGYTF
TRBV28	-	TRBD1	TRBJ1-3	TGTGCCAGCGGGACAGGTGTCTCTGGAAACACCATATATTTT	CASGTGVSGNTIYF
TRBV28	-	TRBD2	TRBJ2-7	TGTGCCAGTAGCGGGAGCAACGAGCAGTACTTC	CASSGSNEQYF
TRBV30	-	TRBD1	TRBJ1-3	TGTGCCTGGAGTCAGGGGGCGCTTGGAAACACCATATATTTT	CAWSQGALGNTIYF
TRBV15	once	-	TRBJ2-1	TGTGCCACCAGCAGAGGAGGGGGGATAGCAGGGGATGAGCAGTTCTTC	CATSRGGGIAGDEQFF
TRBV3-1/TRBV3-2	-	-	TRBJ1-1	TGTGCCAGCGGGAAAACCATAGCCGCTGAAGCTTTCTTT	CASGKTIAAEAFF
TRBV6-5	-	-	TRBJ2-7	TGTGCCAGCAGTAGTCCTTCCTCCGGGACCTACGAGCAGTACTTC	CASSSPSSGTYEQYF
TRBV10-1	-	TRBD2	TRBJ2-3	TGCGCCAGCAGTGGTTCGGCGGGAGCGACAGATACGCAGTATTTT	CASSGSAGATDTQYF
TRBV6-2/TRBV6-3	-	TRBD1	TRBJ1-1	TGTGCCAGCAGTCAACAGGGGGGTAACACTGAAGCTTTCTTT	CASSQQGGNTEAFF
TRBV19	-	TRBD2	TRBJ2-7	TGTGCCAGTAGGGCGGGGGACTCTCGTGACGAGCAGTACTTC	CASRAGDSRDEQYF
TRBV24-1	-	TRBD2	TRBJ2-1	TGTGCCACCAGTGACGGATATGGGGGTAGCGGGAGAGATGAGCAGTTCTTC	CATSDGYGGSGRDEQFF
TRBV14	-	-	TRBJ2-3	TGTGCCAGCAGCCGGGCGGACACCAGCACAGATACGCAGTATTTT	CASSRADTSTDTQYF
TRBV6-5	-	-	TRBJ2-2	TGTGCCAGCAGTTACCCGGGGGGCCGTCCCGGGGAGCTGTTTTTT	CASSYPGGRPGELFF
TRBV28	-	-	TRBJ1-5	TGTGCCAGCAGGGCCAGAGGGCAGCCCCAGCATTTT	CASRARGQPQHF
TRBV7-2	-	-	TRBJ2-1	TGTGCCAGCAGCTTACCGCCCCCTACCCTTGGGACCGCGAGGGTGCAGTTCTTC	CASSLPPPTLGTARVQFF
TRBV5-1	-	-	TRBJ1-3	TGCGCCAGCAGCTTGGACGGACGCTCTGGAAACACCATATATTTT	CASSLDGRSGNTIYF
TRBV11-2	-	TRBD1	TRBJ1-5	TGTGCCAGCAGCTTAGATGGGGACAGGGGTGAGCCCCAGCATTTT	CASSLDGDRGEPQHF
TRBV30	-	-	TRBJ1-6	TGTGCCTGGAGAGCACAGGGAGCAGGGTCACCCCTCCACTTT	CAWRAQGAGSPLHF
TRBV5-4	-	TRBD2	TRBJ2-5	TGTGCCAGCAGGCCAGCGGGAGGGAAAGAGACCCAGTACTTC	CASRPAGGKETQYF
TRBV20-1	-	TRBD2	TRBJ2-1	TGCAGTGCTAGTTTACTAGCGCTGGGGAATGAGCAGTTCTTC	CSASLLALGNEQFF
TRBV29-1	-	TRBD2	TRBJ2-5	TGCAGCGTTGGTGCTAGCGGGAGCTCTGAGACCCAGTACTTC	CSVGASGSSETQYF
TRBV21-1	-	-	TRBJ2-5	TGTGCCAGCAGCAAATTGACGGACCCTCGACCCGCGCAAGAGACCCAGTACTTC	CASSKLTDPRPAQETQYF
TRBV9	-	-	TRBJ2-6	TGTGCCAGCAGCGGGACAGCTGGGGCCAACGTCCTGACTTTC	CASSGTAGANVLTF
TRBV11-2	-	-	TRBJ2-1	TGTGCCAGCAGCTCCCAACCCACATACAATGAGCAGTTCTTC	CASSSQPTYNEQFF
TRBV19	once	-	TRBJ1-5	TGTGCCAGTAGTTCCTCCGGGTATTGGGATCAGCCCCAGCATTTT	CASSSSGYWDQPQHF
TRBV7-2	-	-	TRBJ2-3	TGTGCCAGCAGCTCAGACAGTAGTGCGGATACGCAGTATTTT	CASSSDSSADTQYF
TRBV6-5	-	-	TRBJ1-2	TGTGCCTCGACTAGGGGATATGGCTACACCTTC	CASTRGYGYTF
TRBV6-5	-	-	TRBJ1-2	TGTGCCAGCAGTTATGACAGTTTTTCCTATGGCTACACCTTC	CASSYDSFSYGYTF
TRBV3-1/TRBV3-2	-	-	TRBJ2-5	TGTGCCAGCAGCCTTCACGGGGAGACCCAGTACTTC	CASSLHGETQYF
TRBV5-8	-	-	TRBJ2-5	TGTGCCAGCAGCTTGGCCAGGGGAAGGGACCAGTACTTC	CASSLARGRDQYF
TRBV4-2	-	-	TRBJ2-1	TGTGCCAGCAGCCAGACGACAGCGTCCTACAATGAGCAGTTCTTC	CASSQTTASYNEQFF
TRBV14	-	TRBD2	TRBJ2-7	TGTGCCAGCAGCCACCGAACCACTAGCGGGATTAAAGACGAGCAGTACTTC	CASSHRTTSGIKDEQYF
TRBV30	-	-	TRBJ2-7	TGTGCCTGGAACAGGGGGGGGACCTACGAGCAGTACTTC	CAWNRGGTYEQYF
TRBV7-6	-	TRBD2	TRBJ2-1	TGTGCCAGCAGCTTTGCGGGACTATCCTACAATGAGCAGTTCTTC	CASSFAGLSYNEQFF
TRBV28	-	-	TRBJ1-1	TGTGCCAGCAGTAAGGCTGTCACTGAAGCTTTCTTT	CASSKAVTEAFF